This TCR beta chain was identified in a study of blood T cell repertoires in COVID-19 (dated by TCRdb to 2018 to 2020). At the level of the whole study: Samples from collaborators originated in the United States, Italy and Spain and spanned both the acute and convalescent phases of COVID-19. The dataset comprised deeply sampled blood TCRbeta repertoires from subjects exposed to, actively infected with, or recovered from COVID-19. Nearly every sample came with metadata listing a de-identified subject ID, COVID-19 status, age in years and sex. Samples were obtained from the ongoing ImmuneRACE study (first 160 participants) and from over 1,000 subjects provided by 6 global collaborators. The material from the prospective study consisted of cDNA or gDNA derived from T cells, B-cell-depleted T cells, or PBMCs. Where available, HLA class I and class II types were obtained from metadata supplied by the sample provider rather than from assay-based typing. The repertoires were released in a freely available public database intended as a resource for research on the immune response to SARS-CoV-2. The research as a whole found: The quantity of clinical and demographic metadata differed by source and by participant and was supplied without curation.

The immunoSEQ Assay, a bias-controlled multiplex PCR, was used to amplify TCRbeta CDR3 regions from genomic DNA. Under the source paper's analysis protocol: Nucleated cell counts per sample were estimated from amplification of reference gene primers within the assay. Sequence reads were collapsed and filtered to measure the absolute abundance of every unique TCRbeta CDR3 rearrangement. For each sample, productive Simpson clonality was calculated as the square root of Simpson's diversity index over productive rearrangements. Here the immuneACCESS table is served through TCRdb, limited to in-frame sequences with V and J called. Missing clones are a known gap in these copies; in checked studies unresolved V genes cover under half, and the rest lacks a known reason. V, J and clone size were drawn from that table, and D and trimming were deduced from the DNA. For this sample there are some 130,000 clones; around 89% appear just once. The biggest ten clones account for around a tenth of the sample.

Its CDR3 holds 12 amino acids, cysteine through phenylalanine. Of all the DNA, just the CDR3 is kept, 36 bases in frame from base 1. Based on the germline V gene, the CDR1 and CDR2 sequences are SGHRS and YFSETQ. Trimmed from V: 3 bases; trimmed from J: 8 bases; junction bases lacking a gene match: 2. This clone was detected once. What this receptor recognizes is not known. No qualities accompany the bases; no much larger clone lies one base away. The collaborating institutions used their own protocols to collect whole blood in K2EDTA tubes. For TCRbeta analysis, collaborators shipped samples as frozen whole blood, isolated PBMCs, or DNA extracted from either of those sample types.

The receptor was derived from a man aged 45-65 years with acute or convalescent COVID-19. Sequences were obtained from peripheral blood. In this chain, TRBV5-1 is recombined with TRBJ1-2; TRBD1 matches 9 bases in the middle. For the CDR3, the sequence is CASSWTGEGYTF. The DNA reads TGCGCCAGCAGCTGGACAGGGGAAGGCTACACCTTC.